The entry that follows covers one T cell receptor (beta chain) sequence. The antigen is undetermined. The sample originates from a study of cytomegalovirus exposure and HLA in healthy donors. Study background: Genotyping of roughly 400 donors showed that over 80% belonged to the Caucasian-associated ancestry cluster. General study results and limits: Researchers counted 180 or so TCR beta chains as cytomegalovirus-associated. In a later analysis, a genetic analysis reported fewer productive-TCR N-insertions in an Asian-associated ancestry cluster than the cohort average. With later analysis, a missense DCLRE1C variant became linked to TCR beta V- and J-gene trimming.

Vbeta (60) and Jbeta (13) primers were used in the PCR. The assay was immunoSEQ multiplex PCR, and TCRdb's table has in-frame clones only and misses some. The top ten hold about 1.8% of the sample, which has 140,000 or so clones, 76% seen once. J lost 8 bases, V lost 5 bases, and 5 bases had no gene match. The CDR3 runs to 13 residues. Germline V lookup: CDR1 MNHNS, CDR2 SASEGT. The sequence was obtained from a woman between 40 and 55 years old in good health and CMV-seronegative. This chain links TRBV6-1 with TRBJ2-1, with 8 positions matching TRBD1. Sample: PBMCs. CDR3 region: CASSWDRNYEQFF. The CDR3 coding sequence is TGTGCCAGCAGTTGGGACAGGAACTATGAGCAGTTCTTC.